Listed below are T cell receptor beta chains from one sample, sequenced in a study of blood T cells in healthy people across ages. Each CDR3 protein gets one entry after TCRdb re-called the 5' RACE reads with MiXCR. The sample contains 750,000 or so distinct CDR3 sequences, 20% to 30% of which appear only once. The same data also went into a second study, on T cells of mothers and their children.

Sample: blood. The receptors were gathered from a boy aged 5-17 years in good health. Both conserved end residues are part of each CDR3. A D gene is named only where the DNA matches it firmly. Not all rows give a size; the values are once, few, many and, for expanded clones, a class.

>TRBD2|few|TRBV7-2|TRBJ2-1
CASSSSSGGAYNEQFF
TGTGCCAGCAGCTCATCTAGCGGGGGGGCTTACAATGAGCAGTTCTTC
>TRBD2|-|TRBV10-3|TRBJ2-1
CAITAPVGTSGYNEQFF
TGTGCCATCACGGCCCCGGTTGGGACTAGCGGTTACAATGAGCAGTTCTTC
>-|few|TRBV24-1|TRBJ2-1
CATITGSNEQFF
TGTGCCACCATCACCGGGAGCAATGAGCAGTTCTTC
>TRBD1|few|TRBV12-3/TRBV12-4|TRBJ2-3
CASSFPRGRITDTQYF
TGTGCCAGCAGTTTCCCGAGGGGGCGCATCACAGATACGCAGTATTTT
>-|few|TRBV5-1|TRBJ1-2
CASSDSGYDYGYTF
TGCGCCAGCAGCGACAGTGGATATGACTATGGCTACACCTTC
>TRBD1|-|TRBV12-3/TRBV12-4|TRBJ2-7
CASSPGQGLSYEQYF
TGTGCCAGCAGCCCAGGACAGGGACTTTCCTACGAGCAGTACTTC
>-|-|TRBV20-1|TRBJ2-7
CSARFRWEDEQYF
TGCAGTGCTAGGTTTAGGTGGGAGGACGAGCAGTACTTC
>-|-|TRBV29-1|TRBJ1-2
CSVGGRAYYGYTF
TGCAGCGTTGGTGGCAGGGCTTACTATGGCTACACCTTC
>TRBD2|-|TRBV20-1|TRBJ2-5
CSAYSGGTLQETQYF
TGCAGTGCTTACAGCGGGGGGACCCTTCAAGAGACCCAGTACTTC
>TRBD1|-|TRBV12-3/TRBV12-4|TRBJ2-5
CASSLVQQGEETQYF
TGTGCCAGCAGTCTTGTACAACAGGGGGAGGAGACCCAGTACTTC